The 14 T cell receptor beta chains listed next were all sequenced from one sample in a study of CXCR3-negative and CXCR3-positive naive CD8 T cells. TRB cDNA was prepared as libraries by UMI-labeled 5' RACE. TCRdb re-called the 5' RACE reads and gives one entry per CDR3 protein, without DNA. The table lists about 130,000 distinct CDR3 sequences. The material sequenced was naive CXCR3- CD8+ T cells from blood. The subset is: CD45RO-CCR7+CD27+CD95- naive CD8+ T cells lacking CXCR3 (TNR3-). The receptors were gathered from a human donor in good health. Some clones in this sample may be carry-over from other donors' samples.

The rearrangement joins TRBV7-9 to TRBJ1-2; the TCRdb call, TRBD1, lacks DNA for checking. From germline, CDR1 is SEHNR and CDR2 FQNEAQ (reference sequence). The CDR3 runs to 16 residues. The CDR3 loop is CASSGLVQVVNYGYTF. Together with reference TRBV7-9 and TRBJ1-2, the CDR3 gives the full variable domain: DTGVSQNPRHKITKRGQNVTFRCDPISEHNRLYWYRQTLGQGPEFLTYFQNEAQLEKSRLLSDRFSAERPKGSFSTLEIQRTEQGDSAMYLCASSGLVQVVNYGYTFGSGTRLTVV.

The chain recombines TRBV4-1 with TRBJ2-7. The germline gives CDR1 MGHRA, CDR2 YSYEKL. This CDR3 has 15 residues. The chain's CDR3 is CASSQVQPSSYEQYF.

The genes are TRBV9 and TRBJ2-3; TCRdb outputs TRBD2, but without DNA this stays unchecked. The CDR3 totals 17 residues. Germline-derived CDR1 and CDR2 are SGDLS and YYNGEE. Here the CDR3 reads CASSPENSGGAKDTQYF.

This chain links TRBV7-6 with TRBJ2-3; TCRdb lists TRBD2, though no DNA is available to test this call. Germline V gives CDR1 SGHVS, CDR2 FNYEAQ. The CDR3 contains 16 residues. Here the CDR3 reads CASSRLSGTLRDTQYF.

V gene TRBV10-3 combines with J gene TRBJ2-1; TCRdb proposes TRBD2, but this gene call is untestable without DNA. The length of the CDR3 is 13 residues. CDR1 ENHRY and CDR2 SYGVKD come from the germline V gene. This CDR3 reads CAISRTSLNEQFF.

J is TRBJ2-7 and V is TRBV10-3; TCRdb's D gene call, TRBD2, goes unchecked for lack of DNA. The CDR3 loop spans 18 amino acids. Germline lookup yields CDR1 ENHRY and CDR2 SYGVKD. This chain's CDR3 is CAISGSPGLAGVTYEQYF.

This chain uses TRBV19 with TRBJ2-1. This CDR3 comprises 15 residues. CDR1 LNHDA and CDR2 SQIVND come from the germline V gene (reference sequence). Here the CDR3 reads CASSAASSSYNEQFF.

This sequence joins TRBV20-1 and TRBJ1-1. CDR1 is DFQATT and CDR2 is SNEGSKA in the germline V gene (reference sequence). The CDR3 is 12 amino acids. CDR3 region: CSARDKVTEAFF.

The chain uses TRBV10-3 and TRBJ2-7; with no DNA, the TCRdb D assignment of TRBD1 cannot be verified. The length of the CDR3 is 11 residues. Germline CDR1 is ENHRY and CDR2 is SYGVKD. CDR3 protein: CATDRVWEQYF.

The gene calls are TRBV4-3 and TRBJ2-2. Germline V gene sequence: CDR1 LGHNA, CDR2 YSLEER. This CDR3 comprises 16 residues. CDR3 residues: CASSQDSWGTGGELFF.

CDR3: CSARDQGTAYEQYF. This chain joins TRBV20-1 and TRBJ2-7; TCRdb reports TRBD1, a call that lacks DNA to check it against. Per the germline V gene, CDR1 is DFQATT and CDR2 is SNEGSKA (reference sequence). The CDR3 covers 14 residues.

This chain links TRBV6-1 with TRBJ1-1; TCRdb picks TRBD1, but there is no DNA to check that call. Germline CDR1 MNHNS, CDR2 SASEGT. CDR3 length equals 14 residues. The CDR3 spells CASIGGIMNTEAFF.

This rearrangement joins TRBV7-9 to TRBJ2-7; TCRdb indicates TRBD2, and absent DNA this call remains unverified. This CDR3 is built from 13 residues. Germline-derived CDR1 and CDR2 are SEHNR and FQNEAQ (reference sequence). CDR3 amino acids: CASSPSGDYEQYF.

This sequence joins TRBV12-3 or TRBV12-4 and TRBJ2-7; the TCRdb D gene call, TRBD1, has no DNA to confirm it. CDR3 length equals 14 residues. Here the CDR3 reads CASSFYRANYEQYF.